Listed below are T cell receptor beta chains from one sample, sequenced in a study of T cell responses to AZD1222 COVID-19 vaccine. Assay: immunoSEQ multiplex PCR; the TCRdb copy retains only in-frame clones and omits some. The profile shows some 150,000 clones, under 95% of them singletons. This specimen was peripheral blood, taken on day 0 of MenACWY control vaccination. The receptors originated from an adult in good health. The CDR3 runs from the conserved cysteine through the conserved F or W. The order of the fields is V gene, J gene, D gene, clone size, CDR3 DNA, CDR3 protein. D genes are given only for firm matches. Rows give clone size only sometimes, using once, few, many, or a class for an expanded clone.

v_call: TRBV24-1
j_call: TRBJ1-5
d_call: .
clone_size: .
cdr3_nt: TGTGCCACCAGTGACCCCCGGGACATTAATAGCAATCAGCCCCAGCATTTT
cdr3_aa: CATSDPRDINSNQPQHF

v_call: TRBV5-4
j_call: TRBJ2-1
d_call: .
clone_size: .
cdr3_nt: TGTGCCAGCAGCTTGGATGGGGGGACGTATGAGCAGTTCTTC
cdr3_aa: CASSLDGGTYEQFF

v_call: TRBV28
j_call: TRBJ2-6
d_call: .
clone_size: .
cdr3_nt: TGTGCCAGCAGTCCCCGACAGGGACTCTCTGGGGCCAACGTCCTGACTTTC
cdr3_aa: CASSPRQGLSGANVLTF

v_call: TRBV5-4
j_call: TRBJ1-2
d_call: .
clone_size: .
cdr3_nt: TGTGCCAGCAGCGAGGAGGTACCTAGATACACCTTC
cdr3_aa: CASSEEVPRYTF

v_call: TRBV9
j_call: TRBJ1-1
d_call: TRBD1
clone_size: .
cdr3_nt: TGTGCCAGCAGCGCGGTCCAGGGGGCGAGCACTGAAGCTTTCTTT
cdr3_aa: CASSAVQGASTEAFF

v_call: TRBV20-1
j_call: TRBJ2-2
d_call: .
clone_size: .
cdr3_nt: TGCAGTGCTAGTAGGGGCGGGACGGTCGGGGAGCTGTTTTTT
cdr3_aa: CSASRGGTVGELFF

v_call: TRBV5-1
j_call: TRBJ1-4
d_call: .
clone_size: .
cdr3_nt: TGCGCCAGCAGCTTGGAGGCAGCAACTAATGAAAAACTGTTTTTT
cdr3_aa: CASSLEAATNEKLFF

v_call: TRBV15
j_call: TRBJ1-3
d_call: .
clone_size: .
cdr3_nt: TGTGCCACCAGGACGTCTGGAAACACCATATATTTT
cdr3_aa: CATRTSGNTIYF

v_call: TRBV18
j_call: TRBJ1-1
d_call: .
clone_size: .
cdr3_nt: TGTGCCAGCTCACCACCAGCTCCCTCGAACACTGAAGCTTTCTTT
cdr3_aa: CASSPPAPSNTEAFF

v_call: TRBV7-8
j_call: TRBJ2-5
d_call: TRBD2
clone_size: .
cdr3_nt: TGTGCCAGCAGCTTCCTAGCGGGAGGGGGGGAGACCCAGTACTTC
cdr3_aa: CASSFLAGGGETQYF

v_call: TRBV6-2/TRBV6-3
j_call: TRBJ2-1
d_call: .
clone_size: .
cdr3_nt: TGTGCCAGCAGTATCAGCAATGAGCAGTTCTTC
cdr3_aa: CASSISNEQFF

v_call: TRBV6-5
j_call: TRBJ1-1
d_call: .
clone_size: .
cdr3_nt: TGTGCCAGCAGGGCCAGGGGTAACACTGAAGCTTTCTTT
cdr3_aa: CASRARGNTEAFF

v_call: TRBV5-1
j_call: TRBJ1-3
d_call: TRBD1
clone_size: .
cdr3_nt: TGCGCCAGCTCACCGACAGGGCTGTCTGGAAACACCATATATTTT
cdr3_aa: CASSPTGLSGNTIYF

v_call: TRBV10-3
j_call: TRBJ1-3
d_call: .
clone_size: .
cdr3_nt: TGTGCCATCAGCGGAGACAGGTCCGGAAACACCATATATTTT
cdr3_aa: CAISGDRSGNTIYF

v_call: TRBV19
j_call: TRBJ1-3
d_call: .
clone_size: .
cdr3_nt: TGTGCCAGTAGTTGGTCGGGGGCAACCGGAAACACCATATATTTT
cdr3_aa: CASSWSGATGNTIYF

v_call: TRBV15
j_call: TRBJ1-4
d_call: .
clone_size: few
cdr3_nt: TGTGCCACCAGCAGAGATAGGGGGTTGTTTGAAAAACTGTTTTTT
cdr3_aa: CATSRDRGLFEKLFF

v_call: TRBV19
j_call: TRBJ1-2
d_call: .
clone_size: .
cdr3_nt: TGTGCCAGTAGTCCTCAGACAGGAATCTATGGCTACACCTTC
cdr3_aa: CASSPQTGIYGYTF

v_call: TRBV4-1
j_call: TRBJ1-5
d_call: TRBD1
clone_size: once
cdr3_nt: TGCGCCAGCAGCCAAGTCCATACGACAGGGAATCAGCCCCAGCATTTT
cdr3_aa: CASSQVHTTGNQPQHF

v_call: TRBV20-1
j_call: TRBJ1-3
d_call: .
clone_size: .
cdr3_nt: TGCAGTGCTAGTCATTTTAGGCGCCCCGACTCTGGAAACACCATATATTTT
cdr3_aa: CSASHFRRPDSGNTIYF

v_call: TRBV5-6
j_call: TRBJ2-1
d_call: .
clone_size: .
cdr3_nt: TGTGCCAGCAGCTTGGTAGGGATTGAGCAGTTCTTC
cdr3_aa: CASSLVGIEQFF

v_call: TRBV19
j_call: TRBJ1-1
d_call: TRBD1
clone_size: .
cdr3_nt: TGTGCCAGTAGTCCGCGGACAGGGAACACTGAAGCTTTCTTT
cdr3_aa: CASSPRTGNTEAFF

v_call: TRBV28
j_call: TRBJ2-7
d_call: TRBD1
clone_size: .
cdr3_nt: TGTGCCAGCAGCTTCATCGGACAGGGCTATAGGGGCGAGCAGTACTTC
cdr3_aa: CASSFIGQGYRGEQYF

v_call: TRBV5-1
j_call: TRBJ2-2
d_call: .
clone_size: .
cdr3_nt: TGCGCCAGCAGCTTGAGCTACACCGGGGAGCTGTTTTTT
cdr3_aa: CASSLSYTGELFF

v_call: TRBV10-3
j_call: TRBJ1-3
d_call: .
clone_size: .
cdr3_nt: TGTGCCATCAGCCCGGACGGAGGAAACACCATATATTTT
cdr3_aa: CAISPDGGNTIYF

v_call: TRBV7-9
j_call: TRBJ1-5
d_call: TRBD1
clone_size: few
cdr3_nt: TGTGCCAGCAGAACGAAGGGGACAGCCAACGCCTATAGCAATCAGCCCCAGCATTTT
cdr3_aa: CASRTKGTANAYSNQPQHF

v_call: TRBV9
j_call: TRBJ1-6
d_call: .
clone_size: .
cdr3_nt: TGTGCCAGCAGCACCCAATTCGACGGGGGTTCCCTCCACTTT
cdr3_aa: CASSTQFDGGSLHF

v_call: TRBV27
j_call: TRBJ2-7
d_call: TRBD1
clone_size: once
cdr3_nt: TGTGCCAGCAGTCCCCGGACAGGGGGATACGAGCAGTACTTC
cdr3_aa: CASSPRTGGYEQYF

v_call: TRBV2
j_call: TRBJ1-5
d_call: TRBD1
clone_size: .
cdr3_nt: TGTGCCAGTAAAGGACAGGCCCCCAATCAGCCCCAGCATTTT
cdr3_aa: CASKGQAPNQPQHF

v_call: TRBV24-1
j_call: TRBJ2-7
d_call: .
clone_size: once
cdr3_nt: TGTGCCACCAGTGATTCAGCTTTCTCCTACGAGCAGTACTTC
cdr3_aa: CATSDSAFSYEQYF

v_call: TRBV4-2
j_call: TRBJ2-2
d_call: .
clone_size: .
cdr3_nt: TGTGCCAGCAGCCAAGGTTGGGCCAGGGGAAACACCGGGGAGCTGTTTTTT
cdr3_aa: CASSQGWARGNTGELFF

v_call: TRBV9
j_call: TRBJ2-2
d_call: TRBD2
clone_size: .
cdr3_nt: TGTGCCAGCAGCCCGGCAAGCGGGGCGAACACCGGGGAGCTGTTTTTT
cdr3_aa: CASSPASGANTGELFF

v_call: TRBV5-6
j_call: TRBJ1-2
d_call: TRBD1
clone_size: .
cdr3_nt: TGTGCCAGCAGCTTGGCGGGACAGGGTAGGAACTATGGCTACACCTTC
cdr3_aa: CASSLAGQGRNYGYTF

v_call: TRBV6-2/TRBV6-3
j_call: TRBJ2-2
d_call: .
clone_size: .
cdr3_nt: TGTGCCAGCAGTTACTTAAAAGGGCGGACCGGGGAGCTGTTTTTT
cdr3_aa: CASSYLKGRTGELFF

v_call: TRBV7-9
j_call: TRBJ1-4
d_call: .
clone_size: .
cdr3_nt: TGTGCCAGCAGCATGGAGCCGGGTGGGATTGGAGAAAAACTGTTTTTT
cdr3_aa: CASSMEPGGIGEKLFF

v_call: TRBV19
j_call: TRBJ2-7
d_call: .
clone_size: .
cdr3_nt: TGTGCCAGTAGTATAGAGGGGACTCCTAGTGAGCAGTACTTC
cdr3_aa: CASSIEGTPSEQYF

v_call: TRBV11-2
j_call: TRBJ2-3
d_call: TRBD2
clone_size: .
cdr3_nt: TGTGCCAGCAGCTTAGTTAGCGGGAAATCAACGGATACGCAGTATTTT
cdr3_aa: CASSLVSGKSTDTQYF

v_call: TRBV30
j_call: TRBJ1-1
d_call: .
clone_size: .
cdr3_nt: TGTGCCTGGAGTATGACTGGGACGGGAAACACTGAAGCTTTCTTT
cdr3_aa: CAWSMTGTGNTEAFF

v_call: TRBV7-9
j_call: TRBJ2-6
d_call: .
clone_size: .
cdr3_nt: TGTGCCAGCAGGGCAACAGGGCCTGGGGCCAACGTCCTGACTTTC
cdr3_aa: CASRATGPGANVLTF

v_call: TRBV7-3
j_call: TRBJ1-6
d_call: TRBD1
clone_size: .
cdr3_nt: TGTGCCAGCAGCTTAGGCCAGGGGGGATCACCCCTCCACTTT
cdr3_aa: CASSLGQGGSPLHF

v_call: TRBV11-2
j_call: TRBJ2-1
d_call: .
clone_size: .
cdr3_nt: TGTGCCAGCAGCTTCGACCGGGGCCCCGAGCATGAGCAGTTCTTC
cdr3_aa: CASSFDRGPEHEQFF